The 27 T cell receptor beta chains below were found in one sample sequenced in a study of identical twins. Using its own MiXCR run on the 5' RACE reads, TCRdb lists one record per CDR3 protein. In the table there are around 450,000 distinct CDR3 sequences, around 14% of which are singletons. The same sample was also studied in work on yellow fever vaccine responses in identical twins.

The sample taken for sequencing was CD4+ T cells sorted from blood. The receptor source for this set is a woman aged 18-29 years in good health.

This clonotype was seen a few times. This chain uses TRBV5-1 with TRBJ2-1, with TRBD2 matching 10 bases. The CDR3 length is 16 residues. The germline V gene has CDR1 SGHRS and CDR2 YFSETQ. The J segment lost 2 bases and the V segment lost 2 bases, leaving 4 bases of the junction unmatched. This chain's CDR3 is CASSFLGTSAYNEQFF. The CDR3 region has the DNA TGCGCCAGCAGCTTTTTGGGGACTAGCGCCTACAATGAGCAGTTCTTC.

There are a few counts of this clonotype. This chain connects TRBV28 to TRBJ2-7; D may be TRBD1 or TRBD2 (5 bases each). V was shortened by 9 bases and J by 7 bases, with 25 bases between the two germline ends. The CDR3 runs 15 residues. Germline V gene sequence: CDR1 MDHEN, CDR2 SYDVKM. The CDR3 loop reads CASSRPGTQAVEQYF. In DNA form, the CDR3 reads TGTGCCAGTTCTCGTCCGGGGACCCAGGCGGTAGAGCAGTACTTC. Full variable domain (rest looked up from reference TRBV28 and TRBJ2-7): DVKVTQSSRYLVKRTGEKVFLECVQDMDHENMFWYRQDPGLGLRLIYFSYDVKMKEKGDIPEGYSVSREKKERFSLILESASTNQTSMYLCASSRPGTQAVEQYFGPGTRLTVT.

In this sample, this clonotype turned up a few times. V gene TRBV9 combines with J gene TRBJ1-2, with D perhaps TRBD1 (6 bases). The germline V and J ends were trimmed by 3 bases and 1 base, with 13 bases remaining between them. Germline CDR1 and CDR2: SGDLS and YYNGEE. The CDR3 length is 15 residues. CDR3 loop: CASSALQGHNYGYTF. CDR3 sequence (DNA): TGTGCCAGCAGCGCTCTACAGGGACATAACTATGGCTACACCTTC.

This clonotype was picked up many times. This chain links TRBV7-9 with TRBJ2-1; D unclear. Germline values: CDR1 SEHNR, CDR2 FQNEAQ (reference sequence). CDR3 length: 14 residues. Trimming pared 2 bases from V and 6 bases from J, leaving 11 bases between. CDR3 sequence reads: CASSLSIRGNEQFF. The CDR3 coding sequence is TGTGCCAGCAGCTTATCCATCCGAGGCAATGAGCAGTTCTTC.

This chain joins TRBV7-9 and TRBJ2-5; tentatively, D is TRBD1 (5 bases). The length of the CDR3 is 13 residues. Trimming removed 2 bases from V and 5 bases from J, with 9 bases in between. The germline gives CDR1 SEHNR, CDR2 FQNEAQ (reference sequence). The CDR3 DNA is TGTGCCAGCAGCTTATCAGGGATTGAGACCCAGTACTTC. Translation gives CASSLSGIETQYF.

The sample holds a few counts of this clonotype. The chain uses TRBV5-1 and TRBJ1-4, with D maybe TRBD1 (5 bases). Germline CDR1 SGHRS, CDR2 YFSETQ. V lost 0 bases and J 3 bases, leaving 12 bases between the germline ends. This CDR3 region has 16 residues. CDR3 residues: CASSLAKGQANEKLFF. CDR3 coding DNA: TGCGCCAGCAGCTTGGCCAAGGGGCAGGCTAATGAAAAACTGTTTTTT.

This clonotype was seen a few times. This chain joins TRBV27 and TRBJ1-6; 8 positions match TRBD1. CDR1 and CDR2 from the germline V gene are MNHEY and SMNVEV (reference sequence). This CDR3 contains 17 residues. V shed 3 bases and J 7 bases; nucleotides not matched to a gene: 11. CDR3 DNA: TGTGCCAGCAGTTTTGTAGCGACAGGGGTAGTAAATTCACCCCTCCACTTT. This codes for CASSFVATGVVNSPLHF.

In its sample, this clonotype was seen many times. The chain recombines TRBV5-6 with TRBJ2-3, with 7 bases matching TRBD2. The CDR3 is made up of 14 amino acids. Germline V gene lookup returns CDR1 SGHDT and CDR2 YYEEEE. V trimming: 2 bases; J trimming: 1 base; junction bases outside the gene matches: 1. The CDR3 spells CASSFLAGTDTQYF. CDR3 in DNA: TGTGCCAGCAGCTTTCTAGCGGGCACAGATACGCAGTATTTT.

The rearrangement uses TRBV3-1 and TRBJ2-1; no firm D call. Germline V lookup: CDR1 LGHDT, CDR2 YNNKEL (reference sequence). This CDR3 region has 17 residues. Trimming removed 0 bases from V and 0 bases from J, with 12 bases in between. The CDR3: CASSQDSFGSSYNEQFF. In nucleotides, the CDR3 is TGTGCCAGCAGCCAAGATTCGTTCGGTAGCTCCTACAATGAGCAGTTCTTC.

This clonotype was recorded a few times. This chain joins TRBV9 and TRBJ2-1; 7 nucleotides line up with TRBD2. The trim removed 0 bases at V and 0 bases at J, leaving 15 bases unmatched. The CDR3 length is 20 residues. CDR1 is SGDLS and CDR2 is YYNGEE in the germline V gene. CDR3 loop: CASSVATTGGVPSSYNEQFF. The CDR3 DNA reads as TGTGCCAGCAGCGTAGCTACTACGGGAGGCGTGCCAAGCTCCTACAATGAGCAGTTCTTC.

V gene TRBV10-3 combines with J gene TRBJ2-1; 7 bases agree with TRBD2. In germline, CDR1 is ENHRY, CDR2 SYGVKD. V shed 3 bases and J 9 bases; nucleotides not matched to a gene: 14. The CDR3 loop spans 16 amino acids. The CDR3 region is CAISDGGPGGRSEQFF. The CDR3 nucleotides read TGTGCCATCAGTGATGGTGGGCCGGGCGGGAGATCTGAGCAGTTCTTC.

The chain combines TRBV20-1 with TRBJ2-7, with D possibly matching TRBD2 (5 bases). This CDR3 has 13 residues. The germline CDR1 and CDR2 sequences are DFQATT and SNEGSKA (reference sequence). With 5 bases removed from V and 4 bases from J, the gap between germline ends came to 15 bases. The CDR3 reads CSAVRLTGYEQYF. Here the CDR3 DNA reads TGCAGTGCTGTCAGACTTACGGGGTACGAGCAGTACTTC.

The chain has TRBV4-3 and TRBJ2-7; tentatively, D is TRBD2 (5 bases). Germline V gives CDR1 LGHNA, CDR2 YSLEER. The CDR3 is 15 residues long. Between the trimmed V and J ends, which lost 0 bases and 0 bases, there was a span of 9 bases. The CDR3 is CASSQDRGTSYEQYF. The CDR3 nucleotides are TGCGCCAGCAGCCAAGATCGGGGTACCTCCTACGAGCAGTACTTC.

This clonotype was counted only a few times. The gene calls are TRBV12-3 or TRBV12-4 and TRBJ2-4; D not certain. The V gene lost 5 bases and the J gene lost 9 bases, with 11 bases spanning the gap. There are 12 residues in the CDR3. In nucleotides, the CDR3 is TGTGCCAGCAGTCCGGCACTTGGCATTCAGTACTTC. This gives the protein CASSPALGIQYF.

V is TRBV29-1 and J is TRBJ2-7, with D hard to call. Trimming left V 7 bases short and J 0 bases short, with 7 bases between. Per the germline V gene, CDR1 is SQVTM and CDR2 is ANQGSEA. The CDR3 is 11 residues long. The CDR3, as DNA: TGCAGCGGCCTATACTCCTACGAGCAGTACTTC. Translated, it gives CSGLYSYEQYF.

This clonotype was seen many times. The CDR3 loop reads CASSLQGADTEAFF. As DNA, the CDR3 is TGTGCCAGCAGCTTACAGGGGGCGGACACTGAAGCTTTCTTT. The rearrangement links TRBV7-2 to TRBJ1-1; 8 bases line up with TRBD1. CDR1 and CDR2 (germline): SGHTA, FQGNSA. V trimming: 2 bases; J trimming: 3 bases; junction bases outside the gene matches: 2. CDR3 length equals 14 residues.

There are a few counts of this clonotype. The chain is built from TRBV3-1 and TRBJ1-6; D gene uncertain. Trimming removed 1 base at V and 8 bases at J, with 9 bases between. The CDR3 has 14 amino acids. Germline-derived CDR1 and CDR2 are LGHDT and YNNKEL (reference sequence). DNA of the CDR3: TGTGCCAGCAGCCAAGGGGCCGCCTATTCACCCCTCCACTTT. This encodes CASSQGAAYSPLHF.

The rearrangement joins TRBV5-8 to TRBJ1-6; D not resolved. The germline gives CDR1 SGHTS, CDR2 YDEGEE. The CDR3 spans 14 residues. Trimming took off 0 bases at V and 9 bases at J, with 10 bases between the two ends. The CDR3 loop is CASSLEGLPSPLHF. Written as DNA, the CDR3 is TGTGCCAGCAGCTTGGAAGGTTTACCTTCACCCCTCCACTTT.

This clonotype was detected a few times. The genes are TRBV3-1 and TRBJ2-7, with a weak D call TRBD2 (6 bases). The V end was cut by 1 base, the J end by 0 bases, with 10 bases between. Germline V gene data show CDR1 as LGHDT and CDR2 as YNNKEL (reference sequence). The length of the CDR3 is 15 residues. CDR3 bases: TGTGCCAGCAGCCAAGGACGGGGGTACTCCTACGAGCAGTACTTC. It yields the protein CASSQGRGYSYEQYF.

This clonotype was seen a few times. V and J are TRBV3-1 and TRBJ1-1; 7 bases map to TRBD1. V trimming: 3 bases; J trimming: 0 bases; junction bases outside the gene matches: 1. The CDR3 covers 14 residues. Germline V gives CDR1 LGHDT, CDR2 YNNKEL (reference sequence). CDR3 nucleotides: TGTGCCAGCAGCCAGACAGGGTTGAACACTGAAGCTTTCTTT. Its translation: CASSQTGLNTEAFF.

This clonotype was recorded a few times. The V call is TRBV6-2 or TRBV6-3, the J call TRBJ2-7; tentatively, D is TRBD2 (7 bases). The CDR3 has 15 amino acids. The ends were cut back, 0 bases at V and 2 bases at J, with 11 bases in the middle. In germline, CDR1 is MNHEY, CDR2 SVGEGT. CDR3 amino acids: CASSYSRGGPYEQYF. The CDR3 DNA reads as TGTGCCAGCAGTTACTCTAGGGGGGGACCCTACGAGCAGTACTTC.

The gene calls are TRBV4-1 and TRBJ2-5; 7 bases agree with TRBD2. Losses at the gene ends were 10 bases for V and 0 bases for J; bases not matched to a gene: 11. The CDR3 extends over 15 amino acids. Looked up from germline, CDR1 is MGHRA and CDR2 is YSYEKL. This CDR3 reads CAIPPEREDQETQYF. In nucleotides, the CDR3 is TGCGCCATCCCCCCGGAACGGGAGGACCAAGAGACCCAGTACTTC.

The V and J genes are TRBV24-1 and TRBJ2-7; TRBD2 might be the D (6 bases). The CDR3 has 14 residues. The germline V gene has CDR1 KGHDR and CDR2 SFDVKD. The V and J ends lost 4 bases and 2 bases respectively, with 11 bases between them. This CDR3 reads CATSEGTAAYEQYF. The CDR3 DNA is TGTGCCACCAGTGAAGGGACTGCAGCCTACGAGCAGTACTTC.

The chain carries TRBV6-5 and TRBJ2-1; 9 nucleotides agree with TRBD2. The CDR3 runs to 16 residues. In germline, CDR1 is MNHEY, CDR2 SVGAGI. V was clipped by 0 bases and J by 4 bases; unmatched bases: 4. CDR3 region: CASSYSTSGEYNEQFF. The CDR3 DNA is TGTGCCAGCAGTTACTCGACTAGCGGAGAGTACAATGAGCAGTTCTTC.

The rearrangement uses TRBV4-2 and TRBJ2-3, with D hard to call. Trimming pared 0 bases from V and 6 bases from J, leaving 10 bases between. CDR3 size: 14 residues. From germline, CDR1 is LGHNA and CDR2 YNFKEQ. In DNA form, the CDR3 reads TGTGCCAGCAGCCAAGAAGTCTTCTGGGATACGCAGTATTTT. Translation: CASSQEVFWDTQYF.

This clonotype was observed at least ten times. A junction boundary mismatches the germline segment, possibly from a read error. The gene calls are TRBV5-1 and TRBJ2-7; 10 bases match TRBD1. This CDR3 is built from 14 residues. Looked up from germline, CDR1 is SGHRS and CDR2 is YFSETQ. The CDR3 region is CASSPGTGAYEQYF. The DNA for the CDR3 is TGTGCCAGCAGTCCCGGGACAGGGGCCTACGAGCAGTACTTC. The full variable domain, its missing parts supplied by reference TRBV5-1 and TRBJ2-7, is KAGVTQTPRYLIKTRGQQVTLSCSPISGHRSVSWYQQTPGQGLQFLFEYFSETQRNKGNFPGRFSGRQFSNSRSEMNVSTLELGDSALYLCASSPGTGAYEQYFGPGTRLTVT.

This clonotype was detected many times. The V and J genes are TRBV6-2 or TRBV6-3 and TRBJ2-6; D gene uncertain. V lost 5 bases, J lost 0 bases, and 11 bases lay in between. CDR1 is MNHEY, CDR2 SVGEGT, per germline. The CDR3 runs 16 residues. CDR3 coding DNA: TGTGCCAGCAGTCCTGCCCCGAGCTCTGGGGCCAACGTCCTGACTTTC. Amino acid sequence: CASSPAPSSGANVLTF.